Described below is a single TCR beta chain sequence and its context. Clones were read by immunoSEQ multiplex PCR, and TCRdb kept only the in-frame ones, dropping some. The sample has some 200,000 clones; roughly 84% are singletons. The record originates from a study of blood T cell repertoires in COVID-19. Overall study context: Recovery meant two consecutive negative NP/OP PCR tests, professional clearance, or resolved symptoms.

The CDR3 has 15 residues. V lost 1 base and J 0 bases, leaving 7 bases between the germline ends. The germline V gene encodes CDR1 MDHEN and CDR2 SYDVKM. The source material was PBMCs or T cells enriched from blood (not recorded which). The receptor comes from a man under 40 in a cohort exposed to, infected with or recovered from COVID-19 (not recorded which). V gene TRBV28 combines with J gene TRBJ2-1; maybe TRBD2 (5 bases). The CDR3 sequence: CASSLLSGSYNEQFF. DNA for the CDR3: TGTGCCAGCAGTTTATTGAGCGGCTCCTACAATGAGCAGTTCTTC.